This TCR beta chain is drawn from a study of blood T cells in healthy people across ages. Of note for this clonotype: Its antigen is unknown.

For the second PCR, which ran for about 7 to 11 cycles, a sample-barcoded 5' primer and a J-beta primer mix were used. Sequencing recovered at least 2.5 million CDR3-containing paired-end reads from each sample. TCRdb re-analysed the 5' RACE reads in MiXCR, keeping a single row per CDR3 protein. The sample includes some 760,000 distinct CDR3 sequences, 25% of them seen just once. Study-wide results and caveats: Roughly linear age-related decline in beta diversity appeared, significant by age 40.

Germline values: CDR1 MNHEY, CDR2 SMNVEV (reference sequence). The CDR3 is 14 amino acids. V lost 0 bases and J lost 6, with 11 bases in between. In terms of origin and age, donors were healthy Caucasian individuals from Russia aged about 6 to 95. These same data were also listed under a study on T cells of mothers and their children. That study adds: Maternal samples each gave over 9 million TCR beta CDR3 reads, and child samples several million each.

The sequence was obtained from a boy aged 5-17 years in good health. This rearrangement joins TRBV27 to TRBJ1-2, with D hard to call. What was sequenced was blood. The CDR3 loop reads CASSLSFGFDGYTF. Written as DNA, the CDR3 is TGTGCCAGCAGTTTATCATTCGGGTTCGATGGCTACACCTTC.